This TCR beta chain was sequenced for a study of tumor-infiltrating lymphocytes in primary liver carcinoma. Background on the study: Each of the growths was stage T1-T3 N0M0, extending about 4.2 to 11 cm across. Findings and caveats of the study: Tumor specimens were characterized by a significantly higher top-250-clone fraction than blood (p = 0.039). Among top clones, only about 7-24% appeared in all five tumor regions.

Taking about 18-31 mg of unsorted bulk tissue, the authors co-extracted RNA and DNA. Donors underwent surgery for histopathologically diagnosed primary liver carcinoma. Total RNA amounting to approximately 460 ng was the source from which TCR beta cDNA was made with a constant-region primer. Three nested multiplex PCR rounds of slightly modified ARM-PCR generated TCR beta libraries. The first two PCR rounds used TRBV1-TRBV30 primers with a Cbeta primer, 9 to 11 cycles each. A single record per CDR3 protein comes from TCRdb applying MiXCR to the multiplex PCR reads. The sample consists of 25,000 to 35,000 distinct CDR3 sequences, around 66% of them appearing once. To note about this clonotype: Its specificity is not known.

CDR1 MDHEN and CDR2 SYDVKM come from the germline V gene. The V end was cut by 9 bases, the J end by 7 bases, with 15 bases between. The CDR3 length is 12 residues. The chain recombines TRBV28 with TRBJ1-2; D possibly corresponds to TRBD1 (5 bases). The sequence was collected from a woman in her 30s with primary liver carcinoma and hepatitis B virus infection. Sequencing was performed on liver tumor tissue from sampling region 3. Stated subset: tumor region T3, left-lateral pole. This CDR3 is CARSPGGSGYTF. CDR3 nucleotides: TGTGCCAGAAGCCCGGGGGGTAGTGGCTACACCTTC.